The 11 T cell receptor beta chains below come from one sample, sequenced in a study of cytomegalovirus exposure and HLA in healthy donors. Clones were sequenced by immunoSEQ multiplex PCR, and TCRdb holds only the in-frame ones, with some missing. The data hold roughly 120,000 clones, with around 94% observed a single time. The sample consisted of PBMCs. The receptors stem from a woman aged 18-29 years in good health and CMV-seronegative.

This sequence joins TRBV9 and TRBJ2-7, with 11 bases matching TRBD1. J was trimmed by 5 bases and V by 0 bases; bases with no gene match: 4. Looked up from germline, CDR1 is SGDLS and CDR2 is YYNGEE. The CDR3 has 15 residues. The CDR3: CASSVGTGQGDEQYF. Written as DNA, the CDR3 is TGTGCCAGCAGCGTAGGAACGGGACAGGGGGACGAGCAGTACTTC.

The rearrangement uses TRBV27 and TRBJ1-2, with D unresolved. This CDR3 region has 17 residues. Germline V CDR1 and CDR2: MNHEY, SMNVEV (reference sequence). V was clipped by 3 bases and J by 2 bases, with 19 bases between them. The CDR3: CASSFAGGRLLNYGYTF. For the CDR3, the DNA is TGTGCCAGCAGTTTCGCGGGCGGCCGCCTTTTAAACTATGGCTACACCTTC.

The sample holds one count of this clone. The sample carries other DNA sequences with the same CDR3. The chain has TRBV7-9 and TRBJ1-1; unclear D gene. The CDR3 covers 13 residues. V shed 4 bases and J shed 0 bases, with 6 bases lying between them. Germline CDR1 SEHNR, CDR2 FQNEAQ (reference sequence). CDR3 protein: CASSSTVNTEAFF. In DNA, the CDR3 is TGTGCCAGCAGCTCTACAGTGAACACTGAAGCTTTCTTT.

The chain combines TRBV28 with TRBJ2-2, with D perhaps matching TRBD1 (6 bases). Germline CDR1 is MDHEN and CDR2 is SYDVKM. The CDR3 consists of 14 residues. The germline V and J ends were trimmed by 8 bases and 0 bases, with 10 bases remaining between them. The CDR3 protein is CASQDSPNTGELFF. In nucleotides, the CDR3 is TGTGCCAGCCAGGACAGCCCGAACACCGGGGAGCTGTTTTTT.

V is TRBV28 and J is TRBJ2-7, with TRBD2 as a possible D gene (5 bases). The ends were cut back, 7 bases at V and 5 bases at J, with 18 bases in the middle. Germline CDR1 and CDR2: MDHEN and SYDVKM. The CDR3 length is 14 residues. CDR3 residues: CASKVSGGTHEQYF. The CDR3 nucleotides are TGTGCCAGCAAAGTTTCTGGAGGTACCCACGAGCAGTACTTC.

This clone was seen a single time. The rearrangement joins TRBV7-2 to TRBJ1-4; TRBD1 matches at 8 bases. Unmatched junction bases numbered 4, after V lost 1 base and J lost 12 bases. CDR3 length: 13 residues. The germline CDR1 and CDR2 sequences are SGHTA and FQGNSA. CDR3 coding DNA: TGTGCCAGCAGCTTAGGGAGGACAGGGCAACTGTTTTTT. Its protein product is CASSLGRTGQLFF.

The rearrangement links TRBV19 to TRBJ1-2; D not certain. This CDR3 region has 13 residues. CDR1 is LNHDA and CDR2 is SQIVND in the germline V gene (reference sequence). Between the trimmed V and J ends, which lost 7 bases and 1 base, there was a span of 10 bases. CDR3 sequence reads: CASNRDFNYGYTF. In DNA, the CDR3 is TGTGCCAGTAATCGGGATTTTAACTATGGCTACACCTTC.

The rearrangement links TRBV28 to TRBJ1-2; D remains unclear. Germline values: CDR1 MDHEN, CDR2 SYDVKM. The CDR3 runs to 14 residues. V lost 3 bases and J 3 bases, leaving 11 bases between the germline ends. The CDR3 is CASSFTSPDYGYTF. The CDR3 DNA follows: TGTGCCAGCAGTTTCACTTCTCCCGACTATGGCTACACCTTC.

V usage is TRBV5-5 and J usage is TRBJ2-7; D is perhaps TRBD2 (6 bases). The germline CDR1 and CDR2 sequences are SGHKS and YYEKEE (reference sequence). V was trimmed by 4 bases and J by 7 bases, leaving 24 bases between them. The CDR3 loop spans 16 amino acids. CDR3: CASSRIPGLPPQEQYF. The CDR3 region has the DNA TGTGCCAGCAGCCGGATTCCGGGACTTCCCCCACAGGAGCAGTACTTC.

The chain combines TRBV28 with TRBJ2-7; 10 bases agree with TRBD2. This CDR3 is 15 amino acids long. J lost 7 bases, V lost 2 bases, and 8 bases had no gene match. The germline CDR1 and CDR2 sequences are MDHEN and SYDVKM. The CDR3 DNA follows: TGTGCCAGCAGTTTAGCGAGCGGGAGGGCCGGTGAGCAGTACTTC. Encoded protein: CASSLASGRAGEQYF.

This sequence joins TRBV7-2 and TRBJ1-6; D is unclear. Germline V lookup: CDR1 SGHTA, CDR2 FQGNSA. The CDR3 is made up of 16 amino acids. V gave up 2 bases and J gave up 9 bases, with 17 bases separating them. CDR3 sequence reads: CASSLSLAGSLSPLHF. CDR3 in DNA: TGTGCCAGCAGCTTATCGTTAGCGGGGAGCCTTTCACCCCTCCACTTT.